These 22 T cell receptor beta chains were all obtained from the same sample, sequenced in a study of cytomegalovirus exposure and HLA in healthy donors. It was with 60 Vbeta and 13 Jbeta primers that the PCR ran. Measured with immunoSEQ multiplex PCR; TCRdb has only the in-frame clones, and not every one. The sample carries 60,000 to 70,000 clones, roughly 80% recorded once. The sequenced sample consisted of PBMCs. The receptors come from a man aged 60 to 75 in good health and CMV-seropositive.

A single count supports this clone. This chain joins TRBV29-1 and TRBJ2-7; TRBD1 agrees at 10 bases. This CDR3 region has 15 residues. V trimming: 7 bases; J trimming: 3 bases; junction bases outside the gene matches: 12. CDR1 is SQVTM, CDR2 ANQGSEA, per germline. This CDR3 reads CSASPQTGGYYEQYF. Here the CDR3 DNA reads TGCAGCGCCTCCCCCCAGACAGGGGGCTACTACGAGCAGTACTTC.

The gene calls are TRBV27 and TRBJ1-1, with TRBD1 matching over 7 bases. Germline trimming cut 5 bases from V and 4 bases from J; bases unmatched to any gene: 10. The germline V gene encodes CDR1 MNHEY and CDR2 SMNVEV (reference sequence). This CDR3 region has 15 residues. The CDR3 region has the DNA TGTGCCAGCAGTCCTCGACAGGGATTGAGCACTGAAGCTTTCTTT. It encodes CASSPRQGLSTEAFF.

This rearrangement joins TRBV6-1 to TRBJ1-5, with 7 bases that match TRBD1. The V gene's germline CDR1 is MNHNS and CDR2 SASEGT. The CDR3 has 13 residues. With V trimmed by 8 bases and J by 3 bases, 4 bases remained unmatched. The CDR3 region has the DNA TGTGCCAGCGGCGGGACAGTCAATCAGCCCCAGCATTTT. Encoded protein: CASGGTVNQPQHF.

This chain joins TRBV5-1 and TRBJ1-6, with a weak D call TRBD1 (5 bases). V lost 0 bases to trimming and J lost 7 bases, with 11 bases between them. Germline V lookup: CDR1 SGHRS, CDR2 YFSETQ. The CDR3 is made up of 15 amino acids. The CDR3 DNA reads as TGCGCCAGCAGCTTGGAACCGGACATGAATTCACCCCTCCACTTT. It translates to CASSLEPDMNSPLHF.

The CDR3 region is CASSRSLGSSTDTQYF. The DNA for the CDR3 is TGCGCCAGCAGCCGCTCCTTGGGGAGCAGCACAGATACGCAGTATTTT. This rearrangement joins TRBV5-1 to TRBJ2-3; perhaps TRBD2 as D (5 bases). Trimming took off 4 bases at V and 0 bases at J, with 15 bases between the two ends. The CDR3 length is 16 residues. Germline CDR1 SGHRS, CDR2 YFSETQ.

This chain joins TRBV18 and TRBJ1-5; no clear D. The germline V and J ends were trimmed by 3 bases and 1 base, with 10 bases remaining between them. CDR1 and CDR2 from the germline V gene are KGHSH and LQKENI. The CDR3 contains 15 residues. Written as DNA, the CDR3 is TGTGCCAGCTCACCGGGAGGTCCCAGCAATCAGCCCCAGCATTTT. Translating gives CASSPGGPSNQPQHF.

The chain uses TRBV5-6 and TRBJ2-7; TRBD2 might be the D (5 bases). Trimming cost V 0 bases and J 3 bases, with 7 bases left between them. Looked up from germline, CDR1 is SGHDT and CDR2 is YYEEEE. The CDR3 runs to 13 residues. As DNA, the CDR3 is TGTGCCAGCAGCTTGGGAGGGATCTACGAGCAGTACTTC. Amino acids: CASSLGGIYEQYF. Filled out from reference TRBV5-6 and TRBJ2-7, the complete variable domain reads DAGVTQSPTHLIKTRGQQVTLRCSPKSGHDTVSWYQQALGQGPQFIFQYYEEEERQRGNFPDRFSGHQFPNYSSELNVNALLLGDSALYLCASSLGGIYEQYFGPGTRLTVT.

The gene calls are TRBV29-1 and TRBJ1-2; no firm D call. Trimming removed 8 bases from V and 7 bases from J, with 20 bases in between. The CDR3 consists of 13 residues. Per the germline V gene, CDR1 is SQVTM and CDR2 is ANQGSEA. DNA for the CDR3: TGCAGCTTTTCCAGGCTTCTTAGTGGTGGCTACACCTTC. Protein product: CSFSRLLSGGYTF.

The sample holds one count of this clone. The rearrangement uses TRBV6-5 and TRBJ1-1; TRBD1 matches at 9 bases. The CDR3 has 16 amino acids. Germline assignment: CDR1 MNHEY and CDR2 SVGAGI. The ends lost 4 bases at V and 2 bases at J; junction bases unmatched: 8. The chain's CDR3 is CASSSPDRGENTEAFF. CDR3 nucleotides: TGTGCCAGCAGTTCCCCGGACAGGGGTGAAAACACTGAAGCTTTCTTT.

The genes are TRBV6-4 and TRBJ1-1; TRBD1 might be the D (6 bases). The ends were cut back, 5 bases at V and 0 bases at J, with 10 bases in the middle. The CDR3 is made up of 14 amino acids. In germline, CDR1 is MRHNA, CDR2 SNTAGT. The CDR3 sequence: CASSPGDMNTEAFF. In nucleotides, the CDR3 is TGTGCCAGCAGTCCCGGGGACATGAACACTGAAGCTTTCTTT.

The CDR3 is CAGGSRADGYTF. In DNA, the CDR3 is TGTGCTGGGGGGAGCAGGGCCGATGGCTACACCTTC. The chain recombines TRBV6-6 with TRBJ1-2; a weak D match, TRBD1 (5 bases). CDR3 length: 12 amino acids. Germline values: CDR1 MNHNY, CDR2 SVGAGI (reference sequence).

This chain links TRBV11-2 with TRBJ1-4; D call uncertain. The germline CDR1 and CDR2 sequences are SGHAT and FQNNGV. The CDR3 length is 12 residues. V was trimmed by 5 bases and J by 8 bases, leaving 9 bases between them. CDR3 residues: CASSQNNEKLFF. The CDR3 region has the DNA TGTGCCAGCAGCCAAAACAACGAAAAACTGTTTTTT.

This sequence joins TRBV6-5 and TRBJ1-1; TRBD1 is a possible D gene (6 bases). Germline CDR1 and CDR2: MNHEY and SVGAGI. Trimming took 7 bases from V and 6 from J, leaving 18 bases between them. The CDR3 is 14 residues long. The CDR3 loop reads CASTRDTNWPEAFF. The CDR3 DNA is TGTGCCAGCACCAGGGACACCAACTGGCCTGAAGCTTTCTTT.

The chain links TRBV5-1 to TRBJ2-5; the D gene is possibly TRBD1 (6 bases). Germline-derived CDR1 and CDR2 are SGHRS and YFSETQ. V lost 5 bases, J lost 4 bases, and 15 bases lay in between. The CDR3 covers 14 residues. CDR3 nucleotides: TGCGCCAGCAGGGGGGCGGAACCTTTAGAGACCCAGTACTTC. Its translation: CASRGAEPLETQYF.

V usage is TRBV5-1 and J usage is TRBJ2-1; 9 nucleotides line up with TRBD2. The length of the CDR3 is 15 residues. Germline V gives CDR1 SGHRS, CDR2 YFSETQ. The junction had 7 bases not matched to a gene; V was cut back by 4 bases and J by 5 bases. The CDR3 here is CASSPPSSGDNEQFF. The CDR3 DNA sequence: TGCGCCAGCAGCCCTCCGTCTAGCGGGGACAATGAGCAGTTCTTC. Supplemented by reference TRBV5-1 and TRBJ2-1, the full variable domain reads KAGVTQTPRYLIKTRGQQVTLSCSPISGHRSVSWYQQTPGQGLQFLFEYFSETQRNKGNFPGRFSGRQFSNSRSEMNVSTLELGDSALYLCASSPPSSGDNEQFFGPGTRLTVL.

The rearrangement joins TRBV27 to TRBJ2-7; 9 nucleotides agree with TRBD1. Per germline, CDR1 MNHEY and CDR2 SMNVEV (reference sequence). This CDR3 is 15 amino acids long. The V segment lost 4 bases and the J segment 3 bases; nucleotides outside the gene matches: 7. CDR3 in amino acids: CASSSPGTGSYEQYF. As DNA, the CDR3 is TGTGCCAGCAGTTCGCCCGGGACAGGGAGCTACGAGCAGTACTTC.

This clone was counted a few times. This chain uses TRBV5-6 with TRBJ2-7; 9 nucleotides line up with TRBD1. The V and J ends lost 0 bases and 0 bases, in that order; junction bases with no gene match: 4. This CDR3 spans 16 amino acids. From germline, CDR1 is SGHDT and CDR2 YYEEEE. The CDR3 region is CASSLEPTGGSYEQYF. The CDR3 nucleotides are TGTGCCAGCAGCTTGGAGCCGACAGGGGGCTCCTACGAGCAGTACTTC. The complete variable domain, with remaining parts taken from reference TRBV5-6 and TRBJ2-7, reads DAGVTQSPTHLIKTRGQQVTLRCSPKSGHDTVSWYQQALGQGPQFIFQYYEEEERQRGNFPDRFSGHQFPNYSSELNVNALLLGDSALYLCASSLEPTGGSYEQYFGPGTRLTVT.

J is TRBJ2-1 and V is TRBV6-1; 8 bases match TRBD2. The J segment lost 9 bases and the V segment lost 2 bases, leaving 9 bases of the junction unmatched. The V gene's germline CDR1 is MNHNS and CDR2 SASEGT. The CDR3 has 15 residues. CDR3 loop: CASSEPGLAIPEQFF. In DNA form, the CDR3 reads TGTGCCAGCAGTGAACCAGGACTAGCCATCCCTGAGCAGTTCTTC.

V and J are TRBV6-6 and TRBJ2-3, with 8 bases aligning to TRBD1. The J segment lost 3 bases and the V segment lost 6 bases, leaving 11 bases of the junction unmatched. This CDR3 region has 16 residues. CDR1 MNHNY and CDR2 SVGAGI come from the germline V gene (reference sequence). CDR3 DNA sequence: TGTGCCAGCAGCAAGGTGGAGACAGGGGAAACAGATACGCAGTATTTT. This encodes CASSKVETGETDTQYF.

The chain is built from TRBV27 and TRBJ1-2, with D maybe TRBD1 (5 bases). The CDR3 is 16 residues long. Germline V gene lookup returns CDR1 MNHEY and CDR2 SMNVEV (reference sequence). Trimming pared 7 bases from V and 7 bases from J, leaving 25 bases between. CDR3 DNA: TGTGCCAGCACATCTGGTGGGGGGGAGGGAACCGTTGGCTACACCTTC. Its translation: CASTSGGGEGTVGYTF.

The rearrangement joins TRBV5-1 to TRBJ2-1, with 8 bases aligning to TRBD2. V was clipped by 5 bases and J by 4 bases; unmatched bases: 11. The CDR3 is made up of 16 amino acids. Germline CDR1 and CDR2: SGHRS and YFSETQ. The CDR3 DNA follows: TGCGCCAGCAGGCGGCGACTAGCGAGCGAGTACAATGAGCAGTTCTTC. Residues: CASRRRLASEYNEQFF.

V gene TRBV7-8 combines with J gene TRBJ1-5; 7 nucleotides line up with TRBD1. The CDR3 extends over 14 amino acids. After removal of 4 bases from V and 4 bases from J, the junction contained 4 bases not matched to a gene. The V gene's germline CDR1 is SGHVS and CDR2 FQNEAQ. Here the CDR3 reads CASSSTGANQPQHF. The CDR3 bases are TGTGCCAGCAGCTCAACAGGGGCAAATCAGCCCCAGCATTTT.